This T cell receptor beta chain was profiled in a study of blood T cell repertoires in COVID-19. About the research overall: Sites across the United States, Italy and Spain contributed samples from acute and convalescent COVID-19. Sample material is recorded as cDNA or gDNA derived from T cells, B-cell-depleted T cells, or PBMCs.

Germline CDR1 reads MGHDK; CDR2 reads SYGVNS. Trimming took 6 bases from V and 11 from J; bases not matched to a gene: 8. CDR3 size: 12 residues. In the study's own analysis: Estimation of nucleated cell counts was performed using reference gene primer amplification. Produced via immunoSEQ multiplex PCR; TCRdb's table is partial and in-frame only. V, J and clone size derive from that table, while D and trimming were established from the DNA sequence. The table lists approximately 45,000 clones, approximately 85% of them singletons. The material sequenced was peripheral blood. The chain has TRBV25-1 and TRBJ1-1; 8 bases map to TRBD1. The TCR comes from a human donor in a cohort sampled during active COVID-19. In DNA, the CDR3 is TGTGCCAGCAGCCCTAGGACAGGGTGGGCTTTCTTT. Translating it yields CASSPRTGWAFF. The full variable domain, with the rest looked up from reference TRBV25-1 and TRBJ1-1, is EADIYQTPRYLVIGTGKKITLECSQTMGHDKMYWYQQDPGMELHLIHYSYGVNSTEKGDLSSESTVSRIRTEHFPLTLESARPSHTSQYLCASSPRTGWAFFGQGTRLTVV.